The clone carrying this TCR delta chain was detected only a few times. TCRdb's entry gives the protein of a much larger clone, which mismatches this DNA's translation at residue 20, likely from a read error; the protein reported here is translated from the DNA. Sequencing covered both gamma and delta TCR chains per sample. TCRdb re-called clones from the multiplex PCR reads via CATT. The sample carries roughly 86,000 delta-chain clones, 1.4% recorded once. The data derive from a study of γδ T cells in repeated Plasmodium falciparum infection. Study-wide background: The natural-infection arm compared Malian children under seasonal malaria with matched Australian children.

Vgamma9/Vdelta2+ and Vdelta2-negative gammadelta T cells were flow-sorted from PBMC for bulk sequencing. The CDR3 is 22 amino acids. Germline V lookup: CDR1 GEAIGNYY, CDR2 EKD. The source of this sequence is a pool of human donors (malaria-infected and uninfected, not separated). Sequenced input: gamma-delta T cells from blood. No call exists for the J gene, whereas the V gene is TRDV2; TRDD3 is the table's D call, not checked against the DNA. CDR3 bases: TGTGCCTGTGACACCCACCGAGGACCGGGGATAAAGGGGCTTTCTTTGACAGCACAACCCTTCTTT. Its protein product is CACDTHRGPGIKGLSLTAQPFF.